Reported below is one TCR beta chain. Antigen specificity is unknown. Stated treatment: oral pan-JAK inhibitor, 5-10 mg twice daily. This specimen comes from a study of CD8+ T cells in alopecia areata. Study results and limitations: Among the 100 top clones, expanded CD8+ clones, like scalp clonality, were significantly decreased by tofacitinib.

The germline V and J ends were trimmed by 1 base and 8 bases, with 17 bases remaining between them. This CDR3 has 15 residues. CDR1 is LNHDA and CDR2 is SQIVND in the germline V gene (reference sequence). cDNA serving as the sequencing template came from extracted, reverse transcribed RNA. The assay was immunoSEQ multiplex PCR, and TCRdb's table has in-frame clones only and misses some. The sample lists fewer than 150,000 clones; around 58% were seen once. This sample comprised CD8+ T cells sorted from blood, obtained at week 4, from a patient treated with tofacitinib. The TCR comes from a human donor with alopecia areata. The chain joins TRBV19 to TRBJ1-2; possible D gene TRBD1, 6 bases. CDR3 nucleotides: TGTGCCAGTAGTATAGGAGGGTTGACAGGATCCGGCTACACCTTC. Translation: CASSIGGLTGSGYTF.